This T cell receptor beta chain was captured in a study of T cells in localized non-small cell lung cancer. Regarding the study as a whole: Longer overall survival accompanied higher blood T cell density. Median roughly 57 top-100 tumor clones were shared with paired adjacent lung. The greatest T cell clonality was found in uninvolved adjacent lung (higher than in tumor). Only one tumor region went through sequencing, so heterogeneity may still be there.

Points on this clone: As yet, its antigen is unknown.

Trimming removed 5 bases at V and 2 bases at J, with 13 bases between. Per germline, CDR1 SEHNR and CDR2 FQNEAQ (reference sequence). The CDR3 length is 15 residues. Repertoires were generated with immunoSEQ multiplex PCR, while TCRdb's copy carries only in-frame clones and drops some. The sample contains 70,000 to 85,000 clones, less than 85% of which appear only once. The V and J genes are TRBV7-9 and TRBJ1-5; D is ambiguous. The sample in question was peripheral blood, obtained before any cancer treatment. The sequence derives from a female donor of 60 years or more with stage I lung adenocarcinoma. CDR3 residues: CASSPGPGGNQPQHF. The CDR3 coding sequence is TGTGCCAGCAGCCCGGGCCCGGGAGGCAATCAGCCCCAGCATTTT.